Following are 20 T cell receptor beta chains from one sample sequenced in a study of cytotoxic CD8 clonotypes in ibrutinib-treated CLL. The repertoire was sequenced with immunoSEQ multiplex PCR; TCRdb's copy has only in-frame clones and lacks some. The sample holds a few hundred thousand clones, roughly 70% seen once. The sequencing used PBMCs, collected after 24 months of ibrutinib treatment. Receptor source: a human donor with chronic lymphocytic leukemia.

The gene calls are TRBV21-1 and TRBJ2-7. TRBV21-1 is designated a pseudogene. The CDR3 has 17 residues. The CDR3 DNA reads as TGTGCCAGCAGCAAATGGGGACGGATAAGGACGGGCGGCGAGCAGTACTTC. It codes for CASSKWGRIRTGGEQYF.

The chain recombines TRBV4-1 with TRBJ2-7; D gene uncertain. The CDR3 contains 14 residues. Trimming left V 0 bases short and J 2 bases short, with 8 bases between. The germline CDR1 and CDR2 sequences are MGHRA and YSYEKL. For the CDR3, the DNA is TGCGCCAGCAGCCAAGATGTAAGTACCTACGAGCAGTACTTC. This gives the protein CASSQDVSTYEQYF.

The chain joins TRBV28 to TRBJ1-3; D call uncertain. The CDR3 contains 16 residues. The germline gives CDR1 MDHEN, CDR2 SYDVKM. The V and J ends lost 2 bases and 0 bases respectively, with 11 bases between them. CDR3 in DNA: TGTGCCAGCAGTTTAGGCAGGTCGAGCTCTGGAAACACCATATATTTT. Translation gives CASSLGRSSSGNTIYF.

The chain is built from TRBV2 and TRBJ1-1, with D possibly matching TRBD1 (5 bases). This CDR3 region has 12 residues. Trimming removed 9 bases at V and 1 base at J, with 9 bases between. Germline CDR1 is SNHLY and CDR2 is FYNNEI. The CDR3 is CARGTGNTEAFF. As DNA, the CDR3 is TGTGCCAGGGGGACGGGGAACACTGAAGCTTTCTTT.

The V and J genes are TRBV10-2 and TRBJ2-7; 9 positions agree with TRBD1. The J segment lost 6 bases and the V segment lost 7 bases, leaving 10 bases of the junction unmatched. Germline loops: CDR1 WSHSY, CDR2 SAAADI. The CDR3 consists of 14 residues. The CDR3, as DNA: TGCGCCAGCATCACACCACAGGGGGCGGGCGAGCAGTACTTC. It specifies CASITPQGAGEQYF.

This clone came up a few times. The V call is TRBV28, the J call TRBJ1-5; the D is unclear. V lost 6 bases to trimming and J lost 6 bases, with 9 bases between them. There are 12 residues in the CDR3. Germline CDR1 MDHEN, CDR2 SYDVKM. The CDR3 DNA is TGTGCCAGCAGGTCGGGGAGTCAGCCCCAGCATTTT. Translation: CASRSGSQPQHF.

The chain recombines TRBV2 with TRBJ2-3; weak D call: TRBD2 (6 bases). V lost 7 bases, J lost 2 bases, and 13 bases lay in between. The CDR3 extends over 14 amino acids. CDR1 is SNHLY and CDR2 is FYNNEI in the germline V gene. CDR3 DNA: TGTGCCAGCATGACGGGACTCGTCACAGATACGCAGTATTTT. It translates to CASMTGLVTDTQYF.

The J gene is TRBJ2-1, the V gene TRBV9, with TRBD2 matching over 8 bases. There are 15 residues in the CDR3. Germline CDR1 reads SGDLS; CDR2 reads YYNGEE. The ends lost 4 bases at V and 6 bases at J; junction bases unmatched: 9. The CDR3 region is CASSFGTSQSNEQFF. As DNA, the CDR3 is TGTGCCAGCAGCTTTGGGACTAGTCAGTCCAATGAGCAGTTCTTC. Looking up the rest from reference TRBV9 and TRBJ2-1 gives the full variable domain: DSGVTQTPKHLITATGQRVTLRCSPRSGDLSVYWYQQSLDQGLQFLIQYYNGEERAKGNILERFSAQQFPDLHSELNLSSLELGDSALYFCASSFGTSQSNEQFFGPGTRLTVL.

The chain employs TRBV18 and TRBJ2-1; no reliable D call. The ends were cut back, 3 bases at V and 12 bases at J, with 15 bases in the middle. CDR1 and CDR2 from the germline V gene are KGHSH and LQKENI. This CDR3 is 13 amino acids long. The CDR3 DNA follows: TGTGCCAGCTCACCTTCAATAGGCGTTGTGCAGTTCTTC. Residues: CASSPSIGVVQFF. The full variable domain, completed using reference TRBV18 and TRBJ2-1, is NAGVMQNPRHLVRRRGQEARLRCSPMKGHSHVYWYRQLPEEGLKFMVYLQKENIIDESGMPKERFSAEFPKEGPSILRIQQVVRGDSAAYFCASSPSIGVVQFFGPGTRLTVL.

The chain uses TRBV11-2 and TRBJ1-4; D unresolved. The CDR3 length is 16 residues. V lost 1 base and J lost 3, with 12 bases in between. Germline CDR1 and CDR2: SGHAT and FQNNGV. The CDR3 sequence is CASSLVVGPPNEKLFF. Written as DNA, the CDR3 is TGTGCCAGCAGCTTAGTCGTAGGGCCACCTAATGAAAAACTGTTTTTT.

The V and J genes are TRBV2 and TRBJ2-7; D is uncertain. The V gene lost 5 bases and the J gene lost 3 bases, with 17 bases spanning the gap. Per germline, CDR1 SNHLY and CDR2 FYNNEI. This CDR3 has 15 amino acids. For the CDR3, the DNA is TGTGCCAGCAGTATGTCAGGTTCCGTAGGCTACGAGCAGTACTTC. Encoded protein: CASSMSGSVGYEQYF.

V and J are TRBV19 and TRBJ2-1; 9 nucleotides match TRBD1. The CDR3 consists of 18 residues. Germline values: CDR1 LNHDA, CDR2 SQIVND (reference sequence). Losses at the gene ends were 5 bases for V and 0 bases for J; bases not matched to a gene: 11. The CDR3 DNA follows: TGTGCCAGTAGTGAGGGACAGGGTCCGTTTAGCTCCTACAATGAGCAGTTCTTC. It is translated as CASSEGQGPFSSYNEQFF.

The CDR3 region is CASSVLSGAGNTIYF. For the CDR3, the DNA is TGTGCCAGCAGCGTATTATCAGGGGCCGGAAACACCATATATTTT. The chain combines TRBV9 with TRBJ1-3; maybe TRBD1 (6 bases). The CDR3 contains 15 residues. Germline V gives CDR1 SGDLS, CDR2 YYNGEE. The V and J ends lost 1 base and 4 bases respectively, with 12 bases between them.

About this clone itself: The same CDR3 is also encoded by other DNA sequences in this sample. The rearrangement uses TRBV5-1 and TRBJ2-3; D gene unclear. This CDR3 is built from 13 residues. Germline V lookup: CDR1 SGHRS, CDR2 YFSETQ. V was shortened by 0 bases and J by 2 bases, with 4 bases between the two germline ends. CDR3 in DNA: TGCGCCAGCAGCTTGGCGGTCACAGATACGCAGTATTTT. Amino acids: CASSLAVTDTQYF.

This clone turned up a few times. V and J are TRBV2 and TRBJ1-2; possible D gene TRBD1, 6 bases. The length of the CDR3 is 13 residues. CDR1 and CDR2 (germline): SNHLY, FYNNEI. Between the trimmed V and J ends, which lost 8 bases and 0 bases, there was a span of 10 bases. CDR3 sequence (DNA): TGTGCCAGCTGGAGACAGGCTAACTATGGCTACACCTTC. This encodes CASWRQANYGYTF.

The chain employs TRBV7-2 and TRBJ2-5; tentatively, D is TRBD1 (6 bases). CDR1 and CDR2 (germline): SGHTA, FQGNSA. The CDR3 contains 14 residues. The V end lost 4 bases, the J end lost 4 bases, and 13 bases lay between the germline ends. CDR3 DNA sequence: TGTGCCAGCAGCTCTAGTACAGGGTTAGAGACCCAGTACTTC. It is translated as CASSSSTGLETQYF.

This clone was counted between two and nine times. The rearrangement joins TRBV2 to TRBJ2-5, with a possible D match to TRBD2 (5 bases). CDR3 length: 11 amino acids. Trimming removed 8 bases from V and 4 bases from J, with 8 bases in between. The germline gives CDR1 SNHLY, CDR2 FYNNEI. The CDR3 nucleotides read TGTGCCAGCGGAACTAGAGAGACCCAGTACTTC. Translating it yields CASGTRETQYF.

The CDR3, as DNA: TGTGCCAGCAGCAACCGGGACGGACGACACTCTGGGGCCAACGTCCTGACTTTC. Protein: CASSNRDGRHSGANVLTF. The V gene is TRBV11-2, the J gene TRBJ2-6; D may correspond to TRBD1 or TRBD2 (5 bases each). V was cut by 5 bases and J by 0 bases, with 17 bases left in between. Germline assignment: CDR1 SGHAT and CDR2 FQNNGV. The CDR3 contains 18 residues.

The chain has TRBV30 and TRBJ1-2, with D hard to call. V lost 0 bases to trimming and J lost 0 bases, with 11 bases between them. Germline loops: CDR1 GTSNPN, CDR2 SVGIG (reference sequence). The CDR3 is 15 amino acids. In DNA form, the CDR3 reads TGTGCCTGGAGTGTAAGGCAGCGGTCTAACTATGGCTACACCTTC. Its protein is CAWSVRQRSNYGYTF.

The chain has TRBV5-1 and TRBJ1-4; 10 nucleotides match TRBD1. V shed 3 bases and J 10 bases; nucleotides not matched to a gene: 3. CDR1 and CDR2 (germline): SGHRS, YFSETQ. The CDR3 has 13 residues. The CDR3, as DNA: TGCGCCAGCAGCTGGGACAGGGGCCTAAAACTGTTTTTT. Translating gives CASSWDRGLKLFF. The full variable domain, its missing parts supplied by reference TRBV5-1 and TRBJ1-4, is KAGVTQTPRYLIKTRGQQVTLSCSPISGHRSVSWYQQTPGQGLQFLFEYFSETQRNKGNFPGRFSGRQFSNSRSEMNVSTLELGDSALYLCASSWDRGLKLFFGSGTQLSVL.